A single sample gave rise to the 21 T cell receptor beta chains below, sequenced in a study of blood T cell repertoires in COVID-19. TCRdb's table, derived via immunoSEQ multiplex PCR, lists solely in-frame clones and lacks some. The data hold 200,000 to 250,000 clones, with 80% to 90% observed a single time. Material for sequencing was PBMCs or T cells enriched from blood (not recorded which). The origin of the receptors is a woman aged 45-65 years in a cohort exposed to, infected with or recovered from COVID-19 (not recorded which).

The chain combines TRBV5-1 with TRBJ2-5, with 7 positions matching TRBD2. CDR3 length: 15 residues. Trimming took 0 bases from V and 5 from J; bases not matched to a gene: 7. CDR1 is SGHRS, CDR2 YFSETQ, per germline. This CDR3 reads CASSLAPGGMETQYF. CDR3 nucleotide sequence: TGCGCCAGCAGCTTGGCCCCGGGGGGAATGGAGACCCAGTACTTC.

The rearrangement joins TRBV9 to TRBJ2-1, with TRBD2 identical over 11 bases. Germline CDR1 and CDR2: SGDLS and YYNGEE. After removal of 2 bases from V and 5 bases from J, the junction contained 12 bases not matched to a gene. CDR3 length equals 18 residues. Here the CDR3 reads CASSVTPRLAGKNNEQFF. Here the CDR3 DNA reads TGTGCCAGCAGCGTTACACCCAGACTAGCGGGGAAGAACAATGAGCAGTTCTTC. Filled out from reference TRBV9 and TRBJ2-1, the complete variable domain reads DSGVTQTPKHLITATGQRVTLRCSPRSGDLSVYWYQQSLDQGLQFLIQYYNGEERAKGNILERFSAQQFPDLHSELNLSSLELGDSALYFCASSVTPRLAGKNNEQFFGPGTRLTVL.

The rearrangement uses TRBV9 and TRBJ2-1; 10 bases agree with TRBD1. CDR1 is SGDLS, CDR2 YYNGEE, per germline. The CDR3 loop spans 16 amino acids. Trimming at V came to 3 bases and at J to 7 bases, leaving 10 bases not matched to a gene. The CDR3 sequence: CASSGEGTGAGNEQFF. In DNA, the CDR3 is TGTGCCAGCAGCGGGGAAGGGACAGGGGCTGGGAATGAGCAGTTCTTC.

This chain's CDR3 is CATSRSGAISLAYEQYF. CDR3 nucleotide sequence: TGTGCCACCAGTCGGAGCGGGGCCATTTCCCTCGCCTACGAGCAGTACTTC. The chain employs TRBV24-1 and TRBJ2-7; TRBD2 matches at 7 bases. With 6 bases clipped from V and 2 bases from J, the junction kept 15 bases outside the gene matches. The germline V gene has CDR1 KGHDR and CDR2 SFDVKD. The CDR3 runs 17 residues.

The chain joins TRBV6-5 to TRBJ2-2, with unresolved D. Trimming took off 6 bases at V and 2 bases at J, with 7 bases between the two ends. CDR3 length: 13 residues. Germline loops: CDR1 MNHEY, CDR2 SVGAGI. The CDR3 is CASRTANTGELFF. In DNA form, the CDR3 reads TGTGCCAGCAGGACTGCAAACACCGGGGAGCTGTTTTTT.

This CDR3 reads CASADGGRFTEAFF. The CDR3 DNA sequence: TGTGCCAGCGCGGACGGGGGGAGGTTCACTGAAGCTTTCTTT. The rearrangement links TRBV28 to TRBJ1-1; possibly TRBD1 for D (5 bases). Germline V gene sequence: CDR1 MDHEN, CDR2 SYDVKM. Trimming removed 8 bases from V and 4 bases from J, with 17 bases in between. CDR3 size: 14 residues. Filled out from reference TRBV28 and TRBJ1-1, the complete variable domain reads DVKVTQSSRYLVKRTGEKVFLECVQDMDHENMFWYRQDPGLGLRLIYFSYDVKMKEKGDIPEGYSVSREKKERFSLILESASTNQTSMYLCASADGGRFTEAFFGQGTRLTVV.

The chain recombines TRBV7-2 with TRBJ1-4; 8 nucleotides match TRBD1. The CDR3 loop spans 14 amino acids. Germline CDR1 is SGHTA and CDR2 is FQGNSA. The junction had 2 bases not matched to a gene; V was cut back by 5 bases and J by 3 bases. CDR3 region: CASSPGGANEKLFF. DNA for the CDR3: TGTGCCAGCAGCCCAGGGGGCGCTAATGAAAAACTGTTTTTT.

This chain links TRBV7-3 with TRBJ1-1; D unclear. This CDR3 is 14 amino acids long. CDR1 is SGHTA and CDR2 is FQGTGA in the germline V gene. With 5 bases removed from V and 0 bases from J, the gap between germline ends came to 10 bases. The CDR3 sequence: CASSPGRVNTEAFF. The CDR3 coding sequence is TGTGCCAGCAGCCCCGGGCGGGTGAACACTGAAGCTTTCTTT.

CDR3 region: CASTPDRGNQPQHF. The CDR3 nucleotides read TGTGCCAGCACCCCTGACAGGGGGAATCAGCCCCAGCATTTT. The chain links TRBV6-5 to TRBJ1-5, with 9 bases that match TRBD1. This CDR3 contains 14 residues. Germline V gene sequence: CDR1 MNHEY, CDR2 SVGAGI. V was clipped by 7 bases and J by 4 bases; unmatched bases: 5.

The V call is TRBV3-1 (or the pseudogene TRBV3-2), the J call TRBJ1-1; 9 nucleotides line up with TRBD1. CDR3 length: 17 residues. V was pared by 4 bases and J by 5 bases, with 14 bases of the junction left unmatched. In germline, CDR1 is LGHDT, CDR2 YNNKEL (reference sequence). The chain's CDR3 is CASSPSPDRGVDTEAFF. The CDR3 DNA follows: TGTGCCAGCAGCCCGAGTCCGGACAGGGGAGTCGATACTGAAGCTTTCTTT.

The chain is built from TRBV4-2 and TRBJ2-5, with TRBD1 as a possible D gene (5 bases). Per germline, CDR1 LGHNA and CDR2 YNFKEQ. V gave up 4 bases and J gave up 3 bases, with 12 bases separating them. CDR3 size: 14 residues. The CDR3 sequence: CASSLGLEKETQYF. The CDR3 DNA reads as TGTGCCAGCAGCCTGGGGCTAGAGAAAGAGACCCAGTACTTC.

Note on this clone: The sample has other DNA sequences that encode this CDR3 too. The chain is built from TRBV9 and TRBJ1-4; no definite D call. The CDR3 length is 14 residues. V lost 3 bases, J lost 0 bases, and 6 bases lay in between. Germline assignment: CDR1 SGDLS and CDR2 YYNGEE. CDR3 amino acids: CASSAGATNEKLFF. CDR3 coding DNA: TGTGCCAGCAGCGCGGGTGCAACTAATGAAAAACTGTTTTTT.

The CDR3 here is CATSDGTKRGPPQYF. CDR3 nucleotides: TGTGCCACCAGTGATGGGACTAAGCGGGGGCCCCCGCAGTATTTT. The J gene is TRBJ2-3, the V gene TRBV24-1; TRBD2 agrees at 8 bases. V lost 3 bases, J lost 10 bases, and 11 bases stayed unmatched. Germline CDR1 and CDR2: KGHDR and SFDVKD. This CDR3 has 15 amino acids.

The chain combines TRBV29-1 with TRBJ1-3, with D unclear. The CDR3 spans 13 residues. V was trimmed by 4 bases and J by 0 bases, leaving 7 bases between them. Germline loops: CDR1 SQVTM, CDR2 ANQGSEA. The CDR3 region has the DNA TGCAGCGTTGCAGAGAGCTCTGGAAACACCATATATTTT. Its translation is CSVAESSGNTIYF.

The chain links TRBV5-1 to TRBJ1-3; D is uncertain. The CDR3 is 17 amino acids. Trimming shortened V by 2 bases and J by 0 bases, and 15 bases separated the two germline ends. CDR1 is SGHRS and CDR2 is YFSETQ in the germline V gene. The DNA of the CDR3 is TGCGCCAGCAGCTTAACCCAGCGCCCGAGCTCTGGAAACACCATATATTTT. Protein sequence: CASSLTQRPSSGNTIYF.

The chain recombines TRBV7-2 with TRBJ2-7, with D maybe TRBD2 (6 bases). CDR3 length: 15 amino acids. The germline V gene has CDR1 SGHTA and CDR2 FQGNSA. With 5 bases removed from V and 2 bases from J, the gap between germline ends came to 16 bases. The CDR3 sequence: CASSPHPGEAYEQYF. The CDR3 nucleotides are TGTGCCAGCAGCCCGCACCCGGGGGAGGCCTACGAGCAGTACTTC.

V is TRBV25-1 and J is TRBJ2-7; D perhaps matches TRBD1 (5 bases). V lost 1 base and J 10 bases, leaving 14 bases between the germline ends. Germline V gives CDR1 MGHDK, CDR2 SYGVNS. The CDR3 extends over 13 amino acids. The CDR3 spells CASSELGPFNQYF. Written as DNA, the CDR3 is TGTGCCAGCAGTGAATTGGGGCCCTTTAATCAGTACTTC.

The chain is built from TRBV25-1 and TRBJ2-7; weak D call: TRBD2 (6 bases). Per germline, CDR1 MGHDK and CDR2 SYGVNS. V was pared by 11 bases and J by 3 bases, with 17 bases between. CDR3 length equals 13 residues. The CDR3 DNA is TGTGCCGGGCCCCGCGGGGTCGGCTACGAGCAGTACTTC. Translated, it gives CAGPRGVGYEQYF.

The CDR3 loop reads CASSPGQGYEQYF. DNA of the CDR3: TGTGCCAGCAGCCCGGGACAGGGCTACGAGCAGTACTTC. The V call is TRBV28, the J call TRBJ2-7, with 9 bases aligning to TRBD1. This CDR3 has 13 amino acids. After removal of 6 bases from V and 3 bases from J, the junction contained 3 bases not matched to a gene. Germline V gene lookup returns CDR1 MDHEN and CDR2 SYDVKM.

The chain combines TRBV9 with TRBJ1-4; D may be TRBD1 (6 bases). With 4 bases removed from V and 0 bases from J, the gap between germline ends came to 10 bases. The V gene's germline CDR1 is SGDLS and CDR2 YYNGEE. The CDR3 spans 15 residues. CDR3 protein: CASSSRGSTNEKLFF. The CDR3 DNA follows: TGTGCCAGCAGCTCGAGGGGGTCAACTAATGAAAAACTGTTTTTT.

This clone was observed once. The chain links TRBV13 to TRBJ2-3, with TRBD2 matching over 7 bases. Germline trimming cut 3 bases from V and 0 bases from J; bases unmatched to any gene: 0. This CDR3 comprises 14 residues. Per the germline V gene, CDR1 is PRHDT and CDR2 is FYEKMQ (reference sequence). The CDR3 loop reads CASSLGLSTDTQYF. CDR3 nucleotides: TGTGCCAGCAGCTTGGGACTAAGCACAGATACGCAGTATTTT.